Following are 26 T cell receptor beta chains from one sample sequenced in a study of CD8+CD57+ T cells in acquired aplastic anemia. CDR3 and TCR beta VDJ profiling relied on genomic DNA as the template. Via MiXCR, TCRdb re-called the reads, giving one row per CDR3 protein. The sample has about 180,000 distinct CDR3 sequences, around 50% seen once. The sequenced patients had an expansion of CD8+CD57+ cells seen by flow cytometry. Sequenced: sorted CD4+, CD8+, or CD8+CD57+ T cells (not recorded which) from PBMCs. The receptors were sampled from a human donor with aplastic anemia.

There are many counts of this clonotype. The CDR3 DNA reads as TGTGCCAGCAGGATCGGGACAGGGATGTACGAGCAGTACTTC. Its protein is CASRIGTGMYEQYF. The J gene is TRBJ2-7, the V gene TRBV6-1, with 9 bases that match TRBD1. The germline CDR1 and CDR2 sequences are MNHNS and SASEGT. This CDR3 is 14 amino acids long. V was clipped by 6 bases and J by 4 bases; unmatched bases: 7.

Points on this clonotype: Germline is not matched at one junction end, which may reflect a read error. This CDR3 reads CACRGQGDTGELFF. The CDR3 DNA sequence: TGTGCCTGCAGGGGACAGGGCGACACCGGGGAGCTGTTTTTT. V is TRBV12-3 or TRBV12-4 and J is TRBJ2-2, with 9 bases fitting TRBD1. The CDR3 spans 14 residues.

Only one count was recorded for this clonotype. A read error may produce the germline difference seen at one junction end. This chain connects TRBV10-3 to TRBJ1-6; the match to TRBD1 covers 7 bases. CDR1 is ENHRY and CDR2 is SYGVKD in the germline V gene. This CDR3 is built from 15 residues. The CDR3 reads CAISDKGTVNSPLHF. As DNA, the CDR3 is TGTGCCATCAGTGATAAAGGGACAGTCAATTCACCTCTCCACTTT.

This clonotype has a count of ten or more. The CDR3 sequence: CASSLQPPGLYNEQFF. CDR3 sequence (DNA): TGTGCCAGCAGCTTACAACCCCCCGGACTTTACAATGAGCAGTTCTTC. J is TRBJ2-1 and V is TRBV11-2; TRBD2 might be the D (5 bases). The CDR3 is 16 amino acids. The germline CDR1 and CDR2 sequences are SGHAT and FQNNGV. V lost 2 bases, J lost 4 bases, and 15 bases lay in between.

The chain employs TRBV9 and TRBJ1-1; D may be TRBD1 (5 bases). CDR1 is SGDLS, CDR2 YYNGEE, per germline. Trimming left V 4 bases short and J 2 bases short, with 12 bases between. The CDR3 has 14 amino acids. CDR3 sequence reads: CASSPRDPNTEAFF. As DNA, the CDR3 is TGTGCCAGCAGCCCCCGGGACCCTAACACTGAAGCTTTCTTT.

The V and J genes are TRBV11-1 and TRBJ2-3; D gene ambiguous. The CDR3 has 15 amino acids. Germline CDR1 and CDR2: SGHAT and FQDESV (reference sequence). V lost 3 bases and J 1 base, leaving 11 bases between the germline ends. CDR3 in amino acids: CASSFAPIRTDTQYF. CDR3 in DNA: TGTGCCAGCAGCTTTGCCCCAATCCGCACAGATACGCAGTATTTT.

The chain links TRBV29-1 to TRBJ2-1, with D possibly matching TRBD1 (6 bases). CDR1 and CDR2 (germline): SQVTM, ANQGSEA. Deletions cut 2 bases from V and 10 bases from J, with 9 bases between. This CDR3 comprises 11 residues. CDR3 protein: CSVESGGEQFF. The CDR3 bases are TGCAGCGTTGAATCTGGGGGCGAGCAGTTCTTC.

The chain is built from TRBV5-6 and TRBJ1-2, with TRBD1 identical over 9 bases. The CDR3 runs 13 residues. The V gene's germline CDR1 is SGHDT and CDR2 YYEEEE. Trimming took 2 bases from V and 8 from J; bases not matched to a gene: 4. The CDR3 sequence: CASSFGTGTGYTF. The CDR3 DNA reads TGTGCCAGCAGCTTTGGGACAGGGACCGGCTACACCTTC.

This clonotype was detected only a few times. The rearrangement links TRBV10-3 to TRBJ1-1, with D hard to call. CDR3 size: 13 residues. Per germline, CDR1 ENHRY and CDR2 SYGVKD. Trimming cost V 9 bases and J 1 base, with 12 bases left between them. CDR3 bases: TGTGCCATTGGACTGGATGGGAACACTGAAGCTTTCTTT. Translation: CAIGLDGNTEAFF.

This clonotype was counted ten times or more. The chain is built from TRBV2 and TRBJ2-3, with D perhaps assigned TRBD1 or TRBD2 (7 bases each). The CDR3 has 15 residues. Germline V lookup: CDR1 SNHLY, CDR2 FYNNEI. The ends were cut back, 11 bases at V and 2 bases at J, with 20 bases in the middle. The CDR3 loop is CAGSQGGGFTDTQYF. The CDR3 DNA follows: TGTGCCGGATCCCAGGGGGGGGGGTTCACAGATACGCAGTATTTT.

In this sample, this clonotype turned up many times. The rearrangement joins TRBV6-5 to TRBJ1-2; D unresolved. V was shortened by 2 bases and J by 8 bases, with 9 bases between the two germline ends. CDR1 and CDR2 (germline): MNHEY, SVGAGI. The CDR3 spans 12 residues. In DNA form, the CDR3 reads TGTGCCAGCAGTTACCAGGTCGCGGGCTACACCTTC. As protein: CASSYQVAGYTF.

This clonotype was counted at least ten times. The CDR3 nucleotides read TGTGCCAGCAGCTTAGTGGTCCGCGTCGCTTACAATGAGCAGTTCTTC. It is translated as CASSLVVRVAYNEQFF. The chain couples TRBV7-2 to TRBJ2-1; no clear D. Germline assignment: CDR1 SGHTA and CDR2 FQGNSA. The CDR3 spans 16 residues. The V gene lost 1 base and the J gene lost 4 bases, with 14 bases spanning the gap.

This clonotype occurred many times. The gene calls are TRBV2 and TRBJ1-1; no clear D gene. The CDR3 loop spans 11 amino acids. Trimming stripped 3 bases from V and 4 bases from J, with 3 bases between. Germline CDR1 and CDR2: SNHLY and FYNNEI. CDR3: CASSDFTEAFF. The CDR3 DNA follows: TGTGCCAGCAGTGATTTCACTGAAGCTTTCTTT.

The chain links TRBV10-3 to TRBJ2-7; 9 nucleotides match TRBD1. CDR3 length: 14 amino acids. Per the germline V gene, CDR1 is ENHRY and CDR2 is SYGVKD. With V trimmed by 6 bases and J by 3 bases, 6 bases remained unmatched. The CDR3 region is CAIRQGAVGYEQYF. The CDR3 nucleotides read TGTGCCATCAGACAGGGGGCAGTCGGCTACGAGCAGTACTTC.

This clonotype was seen ten or more times. At one end, the junction sequence differs from germline, possibly due to a read error. V gene TRBV7-8 combines with J gene TRBJ2-1; 14 bases are a match to TRBD2. Per germline, CDR1 SGHVS and CDR2 FQNEAQ. The CDR3 spans 14 residues. CDR3 residues: CASSLGTSGGSGIF. CDR3 in DNA: TGTGCCAGCAGCTTAGGGACTAGCGGGGGGTCCGGGATCTTC. Filled out from reference TRBV7-8 and TRBJ2-1, the complete variable domain reads GAGVSQSPRYKVAKRGQDVALRCDPISGHVSLFWYQQALGQGPEFLTYFQNEAQLDKSGLPSDRFFAERPEGSVSTLKIQRTQQEDSAVYLCASSLGTSGGSGIFGPGTRLTVL.

This clonotype occurred many times. The rearrangement uses TRBV29-1 and TRBJ2-7; no clear D gene. This CDR3 is built from 12 residues. Germline CDR1 reads SQVTM; CDR2 reads ANQGSEA. The germline V and J ends were trimmed by 6 bases and 3 bases, with 12 bases remaining between them. CDR3 nucleotides: TGCAGCGTCGTCGTGATGAGCTACGAGCAGTACTTC. Protein: CSVVVMSYEQYF.

The V call is TRBV19, the J call TRBJ1-1; D possibly corresponds to TRBD1 (5 bases). This CDR3 has 12 residues. CDR1 LNHDA and CDR2 SQIVND come from the germline V gene (reference sequence). Trimming pared 3 bases from V and 7 bases from J, leaving 9 bases between. CDR3 amino acids: CASSIRGGEAFF. CDR3 in DNA: TGTGCCAGTAGTATTAGGGGAGGTGAAGCTTTCTTT. Using reference TRBV19 and TRBJ1-1 for the parts outside the CDR3, the full variable domain is DGGITQSPKYLFRKEGQNVTLSCEQNLNHDAMYWYRQDPGQGLRLIYYSQIVNDFQKGDIAEGYSVSREKKESFPLTVTSAQKNPTAFYLCASSIRGGEAFFGQGTRLTVV.

The J gene is TRBJ2-2, the V gene TRBV7-6, with D tentatively TRBD2 (6 bases). This CDR3 region has 14 residues. The germline V gene encodes CDR1 SGHVS and CDR2 FNYEAQ. Deletions cut 5 bases from V and 2 bases from J, with 9 bases between. In DNA, the CDR3 is TGTGCCAGCAGCCCGGGACTTAACACCGGGGAGCTGTTTTTT. It translates to CASSPGLNTGELFF.

This clonotype was counted at least ten times. The rearrangement links TRBV19 to TRBJ1-3; 7 nucleotides match TRBD1. CDR3 length: 16 amino acids. Per germline, CDR1 LNHDA and CDR2 SQIVND (reference sequence). Losses at the gene ends were 2 bases for V and 9 bases for J; bases not matched to a gene: 13. The CDR3 loop reads CASSILGTGDRGTIYF. CDR3 in DNA: TGTGCCAGTAGTATATTGGGTACAGGGGACCGCGGCACCATATATTTT.

The CDR3 spells CSAAGLAGGSTDTQYF. The CDR3, as DNA: TGCAGTGCCGCGGGACTAGCGGGAGGGAGCACAGATACGCAGTATTTT. The rearrangement joins TRBV20-1 to TRBJ2-3; 16 nucleotides agree with TRBD2. The CDR3 runs to 16 residues. From germline, CDR1 is DFQATT and CDR2 SNEGSKA (reference sequence). J lost 0 bases, V lost 6 bases, and 3 bases had no gene match.

This clonotype was counted between two and nine times. V gene TRBV3-1 combines with J gene TRBJ2-3, with D perhaps matching TRBD1 (6 bases). V lost 0 bases and J 3 bases, leaving 10 bases between the germline ends. Looked up from germline, CDR1 is LGHDT and CDR2 is YNNKEL (reference sequence). The CDR3 spans 15 residues. CDR3 residues: CASSQETGKTDTQYF. The DNA for the CDR3 is TGTGCCAGCAGCCAAGAAACAGGGAAGACAGATACGCAGTATTTT.

This chain uses TRBV24-1 with TRBJ2-7; TRBD1 is a possible D gene (5 bases). Trimming cost V 3 bases and J 3 bases, with 8 bases left between them. CDR3 length: 13 amino acids. Germline V gene lookup returns CDR1 KGHDR and CDR2 SFDVKD. The DNA of the CDR3 is TGTGCCACCAGTGATACAGGTAACTACGAGCAGTACTTC. Amino acid sequence: CATSDTGNYEQYF.

This chain joins TRBV20-1 and TRBJ2-3, with 13 bases lining up with TRBD2. Germline-derived CDR1 and CDR2 are DFQATT and SNEGSKA (reference sequence). This CDR3 comprises 14 residues. The V gene end was trimmed by 3 bases and the J gene end by 4 bases; junction bases not matched to a gene: 1. The CDR3: CSASGTSGADTQYF. The CDR3 bases are TGCAGTGCTAGCGGGACTAGCGGGGCAGATACGCAGTATTTT.

On this clonotype: A read error is possible here, since a much larger clone lies one base away. The genes are TRBV10-3 and TRBJ2-1; the match to TRBD2 covers 9 bases. CDR1 is ENHRY, CDR2 SYGVKD, per germline. This CDR3 is built from 16 residues. CDR3 sequence: CASSYEPSGAYNERFF. The CDR3 region has the DNA TGTGCCAGCAGTTACGAACCTAGCGGGGCCTACAATGAGCGGTTCTTC.

Ten or more counts support this clonotype. The rearrangement links TRBV10-3 to TRBJ2-1; 7 nucleotides line up with TRBD1. J lost 7 bases, V lost 11 bases, and 17 bases had no gene match. Germline V gene lookup returns CDR1 ENHRY and CDR2 SYGVKD. This CDR3 spans 15 amino acids. The CDR3 DNA reads as TGTGCCGTCCAGGTCAGGGGGACACCAAGGAATGAGCAGTTCTTC. Translation: CAVQVRGTPRNEQFF.

Regarding this clonotype: This clone may be a read error of a much larger clone one base away. Likely a read error: the CDR3 ends without its conserved phenylalanine or tryptophan. V and J are TRBV5-1 and TRBJ2-3; 8 bases fit TRBD2. The CDR3 contains 15 residues. From germline, CDR1 is SGHRS and CDR2 YFSETQ. V shed 4 bases, J shed 3 bases, and the junction held 7 bases outside the gene matches. CDR3 loop: CASSDTSGRTDTQYS. CDR3 sequence (DNA): TGCGCCAGCAGCGACACTAGCGGTAGGACAGATACGCAGTATTCT.